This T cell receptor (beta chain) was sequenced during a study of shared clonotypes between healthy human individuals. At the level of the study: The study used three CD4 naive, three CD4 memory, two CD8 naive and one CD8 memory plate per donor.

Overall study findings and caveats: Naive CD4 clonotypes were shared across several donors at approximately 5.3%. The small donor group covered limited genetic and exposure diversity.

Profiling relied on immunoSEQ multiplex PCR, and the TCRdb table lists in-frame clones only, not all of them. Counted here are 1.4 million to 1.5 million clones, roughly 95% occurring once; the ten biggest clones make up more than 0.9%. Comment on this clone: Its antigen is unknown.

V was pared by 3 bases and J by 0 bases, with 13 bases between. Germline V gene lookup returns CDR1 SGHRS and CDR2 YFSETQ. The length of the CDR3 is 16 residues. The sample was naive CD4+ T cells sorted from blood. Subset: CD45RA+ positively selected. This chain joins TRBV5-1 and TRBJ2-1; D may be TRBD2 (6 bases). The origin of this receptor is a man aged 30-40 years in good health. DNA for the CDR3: TGCGCCAGCAGCTACCTAGCGAGGAGCTCCTACAATGAGCAGTTCTTC. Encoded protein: CASSYLARSSYNEQFF.